These 22 T cell receptor beta chains share one sample of origin, sequenced in a study of regulatory dendritic cells for organ transplantation. Repertoires were generated with immunoSEQ multiplex PCR, while TCRdb's copy carries only in-frame clones and drops some. The profile shows 9,500 to 15,000 clones, about 60% of them singletons. CFSE-labeled sorted T cells met regulatory or mature dendritic cells for over 4 days. Their antigens are not known. The sequencing input was naive CD8+ T cells from blood cultured with dendritic cells. Sample subset: CD45RA+ naive T cells. Source of these receptors: a human donor in good health.

As for this clone: The identical CDR3 is also encoded by other nucleotide sequences in the sample. This chain joins TRBV4-1 and TRBJ2-1; TRBD2 agrees at 11 bases. CDR3 length: 15 amino acids. V shed 0 bases, J shed 7 bases, and the junction held 2 bases outside the gene matches. Germline CDR1 is MGHRA and CDR2 is YSYEKL. CDR3 sequence (DNA): TGCGCCAGCAGCCAAGACGCTAGCGGGGGGAATGAGCAGTTCTTC. Its protein is CASSQDASGGNEQFF.

This clone was recorded a few times. The chain has TRBV28 and TRBJ1-3; 8 bases are a match to TRBD1. The CDR3 has 14 amino acids. After removal of 6 bases from V and 4 bases from J, the junction contained 5 bases not matched to a gene. Germline CDR1 MDHEN, CDR2 SYDVKM. The CDR3 is CASRAGGPGNTIYF. In DNA form, the CDR3 reads TGTGCCAGCAGAGCAGGGGGCCCAGGAAACACCATATATTTT.

Points on this clone: One junction end disagrees with the germline gene, perhaps due to a read error. The J gene is TRBJ1-1, the V gene TRBV27, with D possibly being TRBD1 (5 bases). CDR3 length equals 11 residues. Germline V gene data show CDR1 as MNHEY and CDR2 as SMNVEV (reference sequence). The CDR3 spells CASNPPGEEYF. The CDR3 region has the DNA TGTGCCAGCAACCCTCCGGGGGAGGAATACTTT.

This clone was seen a handful of times. The rearrangement joins TRBV13 to TRBJ2-7; 8 nucleotides match TRBD1. Germline V gives CDR1 PRHDT, CDR2 FYEKMQ (reference sequence). V was pared by 0 bases and J by 4 bases, with 2 bases of the junction left unmatched. The CDR3 is 14 residues long. The CDR3 here is CASSLGQGEYEQYF. DNA for the CDR3: TGTGCCAGCAGCTTAGGACAGGGGGAATACGAGCAGTACTTC.

There are a few counts of this clone. The chain joins TRBV7-9 to TRBJ1-6, with D unresolved. The CDR3 consists of 14 residues. V was clipped by 5 bases and J by 8 bases, with 13 bases between them. Germline V gene lookup returns CDR1 SEHNR and CDR2 FQNEAQ (reference sequence). The CDR3 is CASSPPDTHSPLHF. The CDR3 coding sequence is TGTGCCAGCAGCCCACCAGACACCCATTCACCCCTCCACTTT.

This clone was recorded only once. The chain employs TRBV11-2 and TRBJ1-2; D is possibly TRBD1 (6 bases). The CDR3 covers 16 residues. V shed 0 bases and J shed 5 bases, with 16 bases lying between them. The germline gives CDR1 SGHAT, CDR2 FQNNGV. The CDR3, as DNA: TGTGCCAGCAGCTTAGATCGGGGGGGCGCTGGGTATGGCTACACCTTC. Protein product: CASSLDRGGAGYGYTF.

This clone was counted once. The V and J genes are TRBV15 and TRBJ2-7; TRBD1 matches 9 bases. In germline, CDR1 is LNHNV, CDR2 YYDKDF (reference sequence). The CDR3 covers 17 residues. The V segment lost 4 bases and the J segment 1 base; nucleotides outside the gene matches: 11. In nucleotides, the CDR3 is TGTGCCACCAGCATTCTACCCGGGACAGGGCCATCCTACGAGCAGTACTTC. Protein: CATSILPGTGPSYEQYF.

CDR3: CSVALGTGGITEAFF. CDR3 DNA: TGCAGCGTTGCACTAGGGACAGGGGGAATCACTGAAGCTTTCTTT. J is TRBJ1-1 and V is TRBV29-1, with 11 nucleotides matching TRBD1. The CDR3 loop spans 15 amino acids. CDR1 and CDR2 from the germline V gene are SQVTM and ANQGSEA. V trimming: 4 bases; J trimming: 4 bases; junction bases outside the gene matches: 8.

The chain employs TRBV7-9 and TRBJ2-7; 9 nucleotides agree with TRBD1. The CDR3 length is 16 residues. Germline CDR1 reads SEHNR; CDR2 reads FQNEAQ (reference sequence). J gave up 5 bases and V 5 bases, and 13 bases lay outside the gene matches. This CDR3 is CASSPAPGQGRNEQYF. The DNA for the CDR3 is TGTGCCAGCAGCCCCGCCCCGGGACAGGGTCGCAACGAGCAGTACTTC. Drawing the rest from reference TRBV7-9 and TRBJ2-7, the complete variable domain is DTGVSQNPRHKITKRGQNVTFRCDPISEHNRLYWYRQTLGQGPEFLTYFQNEAQLEKSRLLSDRFSAERPKGSFSTLEIQRTEQGDSAMYLCASSPAPGQGRNEQYFGPGTRLTVT.

This clone occurred a few times. J is TRBJ2-7 and V is TRBV12-5; TRBD1 matches 9 bases. V lost 7 bases, J lost 6 bases, and 10 bases stayed unmatched. CDR1 is LGHNT, CDR2 FRNRAP, per germline. The CDR3 extends over 14 amino acids. The CDR3 sequence is CASVPDRGMSEQYF. The CDR3 coding sequence is TGTGCTAGTGTACCGGACAGGGGAATGAGCGAGCAGTACTTC. Based on the CDR3 plus reference TRBV12-5 and TRBJ2-7, the full variable domain is DARVTQTPRHKVTEMGQEVTMRCQPILGHNTVFWYRQTMMQGLELLAYFRNRAPLDDSGMPKDRFSAEMPDATLATLKIQPSEPRDSAVYFCASVPDRGMSEQYFGPGTRLTVT.

CDR3: CASSEFDGIGAEAFF. CDR3 coding DNA: TGTGCCAGCAGTGAATTCGACGGGATTGGGGCTGAAGCTTTCTTT. The chain has TRBV7-9 and TRBJ1-1; D remains ambiguous. The germline CDR1 and CDR2 sequences are SEHNR and FQNEAQ (reference sequence). The CDR3 totals 15 residues. Trimming stripped 6 bases from V and 6 bases from J, with 20 bases between.

V gene TRBV9 combines with J gene TRBJ1-2, with D unclear. The V end was cut by 0 bases, the J end by 3 bases, with 6 bases between. CDR1 SGDLS and CDR2 YYNGEE come from the germline V gene. The CDR3 contains 13 residues. The CDR3 region is CASSVEGDYGYTF. CDR3 nucleotide sequence: TGTGCCAGCAGCGTAGAAGGAGACTATGGCTACACCTTC.

The chain carries TRBV2 and TRBJ2-3; 10 positions match TRBD2. The CDR3 length is 16 residues. Germline V gene lookup returns CDR1 SNHLY and CDR2 FYNNEI. V lost 2 bases, J lost 2 bases, and 4 bases stayed unmatched. The CDR3 sequence is CASSEPGTSVTDTQYF. CDR3 DNA: TGTGCCAGCAGTGAACCCGGGACTAGCGTCACAGATACGCAGTATTTT. Combining the CDR3 with reference TRBV2 and TRBJ2-3 gives the whole variable domain EPEVTQTPSHQVTQMGQEVILRCVPISNHLYFYWYRQILGQKVEFLVSFYNNEISEKSEIFDDQFSVERPDGSNFTLKIRSTKLEDSAMYFCASSEPGTSVTDTQYFGPGTRLTVL.

The chain uses TRBV19 and TRBJ2-7; a possible D gene is TRBD2 (5 bases). There are 14 residues in the CDR3. Germline values: CDR1 LNHDA, CDR2 SQIVND (reference sequence). Between the trimmed V and J ends, which lost 4 bases and 2 bases, there was a span of 12 bases. The chain's CDR3 is CASSTLDGAYEQYF. The CDR3 DNA sequence: TGTGCCAGTAGTACCTTAGACGGGGCCTACGAGCAGTACTTC. The full variable domain, rest sourced from reference TRBV19 and TRBJ2-7, is DGGITQSPKYLFRKEGQNVTLSCEQNLNHDAMYWYRQDPGQGLRLIYYSQIVNDFQKGDIAEGYSVSREKKESFPLTVTSAQKNPTAFYLCASSTLDGAYEQYFGPGTRLTVT.

The gene calls are TRBV7-9 and TRBJ1-1, with 10 bases lining up with TRBD1. Germline V gene data show CDR1 as SEHNR and CDR2 as FQNEAQ (reference sequence). This CDR3 comprises 15 residues. With V trimmed by 5 bases and J by 5 bases, 8 bases remained unmatched. The CDR3 region is CASSPDRGRWTEAFF. CDR3 in DNA: TGTGCCAGCAGCCCAGACAGGGGGCGATGGACTGAAGCTTTCTTT.

This clone was found a few times. This rearrangement joins TRBV19 to TRBJ2-3; perhaps TRBD1 as D (6 bases). Trimming pared 4 bases from V and 0 bases from J, leaving 11 bases between. Germline values: CDR1 LNHDA, CDR2 SQIVND (reference sequence). The CDR3 loop spans 15 amino acids. The CDR3 DNA reads as TGTGCCAGTAGTAATTACAGGGTTAGCACAGATACGCAGTATTTT. It codes for CASSNYRVSTDTQYF.

The V and J genes are TRBV5-8 and TRBJ1-1, with 7 bases identical to TRBD1. The germline V gene has CDR1 SGHTS and CDR2 YDEGEE. With V trimmed by 5 bases and J by 1 base, 8 bases remained unmatched. CDR3 size: 15 residues. The CDR3 is CASSYRAGGNTEAFF. Here the CDR3 DNA reads TGTGCCAGCAGTTACAGGGCAGGGGGGAACACTGAAGCTTTCTTT. The full variable domain, completed using reference TRBV5-8 and TRBJ1-1, is EAGVTQSPTHLIKTRGQQATLRCSPISGHTSVYWYQQALGLGLQFLLWYDEGEERNRGNFPPRFSGRQFPNYSSELNVNALELEDSALYLCASSYRAGGNTEAFFGQGTRLTVV.

This chain joins TRBV6-5 and TRBJ2-3; 7 positions agree with TRBD2. CDR1 MNHEY and CDR2 SVGAGI come from the germline V gene. V lost 4 bases to trimming and J lost 2 bases; unmatched junction nucleotides: 9. This CDR3 is built from 16 residues. DNA for the CDR3: TGTGCCAGCAGTTTCCACCGGGACTACCTCACAGATACGCAGTATTTT. Encoded protein: CASSFHRDYLTDTQYF.

The table lists this clone with a count of one. The chain links TRBV6-6 to TRBJ2-3, with 9 bases fitting TRBD1. The germline V gene encodes CDR1 MNHNY and CDR2 SVGAGI (reference sequence). The CDR3 has 15 residues. V gave up 5 bases and J gave up 7 bases; unmatched junction bases: 10. CDR3 residues: CASSPGTGPGYTQYF. The CDR3 region has the DNA TGTGCCAGCAGTCCCGGGACAGGGCCCGGGTATACGCAGTATTTT.

The V call is TRBV21-1, the J call TRBJ1-1. TRBV21-1 is shown as a pseudogene. CDR3 length: 19 residues. In DNA, the CDR3 is TGTGCCAGCAGCAAAGCAGGTTTTCCCGCCCGGGGGGGGCAAACTGAAGCTTTCTTT. Protein: CASSKAGFPARGGQTEAFF.

The chain uses TRBV27 and TRBJ2-1; 10 positions match TRBD1. This CDR3 is built from 17 residues. V lost 1 base and J lost 4; bases outside the gene matches: 7. CDR1 is MNHEY, CDR2 SMNVEV, per germline (reference sequence). The DNA of the CDR3 is TGTGCCAGCAGTTTATACGCCCCGGGACAGGGGTACAATGAGCAGTTCTTC. This sequence encodes CASSLYAPGQGYNEQFF.

The chain is built from TRBV5-5 and TRBJ2-1; the D is unclear. There are 15 residues in the CDR3. V lost 0 bases, J lost 0 bases, and 7 bases lay in between. CDR1 SGHKS and CDR2 YYEKEE come from the germline V gene (reference sequence). The CDR3: CASSLVLSSYNEQFF. The DNA of the CDR3 is TGTGCCAGCAGCTTGGTGCTGAGCTCCTACAATGAGCAGTTCTTC.